Each of the 5 T cell receptor beta chains below was sequenced from the same sample in a study of early T cells in non-severe SARS-CoV-2 infection. One entry per CDR3 protein, called by TCRdb with MiXCR from the 5' RACE reads. Of 85,000 to 95,000 distinct CDR3 sequences in the sample, around a sixth were seen once. This material consisted of whole blood, taken at baseline. The receptors were gathered from an adult who was a healthcare worker with PCR-confirmed SARS-CoV-2 infection or an uninfected control (not recorded which).

This clonotype occurred a few times. J is TRBJ2-1 and V is TRBV30; 12 bases agree with TRBD2. This CDR3 spans 14 amino acids. J gave up 5 bases and V 2 bases, and 1 base lay outside the gene matches. Germline-derived CDR1 and CDR2 are GTSNPN and SVGIG (reference sequence). The CDR3 DNA sequence: TGTGCCTGGAGTTGGACTAGCGGGGACAATGAGCAGTTCTTC. It is translated as CAWSWTSGDNEQFF.

This clonotype has a handful of counts. V gene TRBV4-1 combines with J gene TRBJ2-7, with 11 bases matching TRBD2. In germline, CDR1 is MGHRA, CDR2 YSYEKL. The CDR3 loop spans 16 amino acids. Trimming at V came to 2 bases and at J to 2 bases, leaving 5 bases not matched to a gene. CDR3 protein: CASSQPGTSGTYEQYF. CDR3 DNA: TGCGCCAGCAGCCAACCTGGGACTAGCGGAACCTACGAGCAGTACTTC.

About this clonotype: Just one base apart from a much larger clone, this may be a read error. The chain employs TRBV2 and TRBJ1-5; D not certain. Per the germline V gene, CDR1 is SNHLY and CDR2 is FYNNEI. The CDR3 has 12 residues. With 5 bases removed from V and 3 bases from J, the gap between germline ends came to 5 bases. CDR3 in DNA: TGTGCCAGCAGTTTGACCAATCAGCCCCAGCATTTT. Its translation is CASSLTNQPQHF.

There are a few counts of this clonotype. The chain employs TRBV10-3 and TRBJ2-7; TRBD2 is a possible D gene (7 bases). The CDR3 is 14 amino acids. The germline CDR1 and CDR2 sequences are ENHRY and SYGVKD. Trimming took 11 bases from V and 0 from J, leaving 17 bases between them. In DNA form, the CDR3 reads TGTGCCGCGGGGGCGCAAGGCGGCTCCTACGAGCAGTACTTC. This codes for CAAGAQGGSYEQYF.

This clonotype was picked up one time. This chain links TRBV12-3 or TRBV12-4 with TRBJ2-5; D gene ambiguous. Trimming left V 5 bases short and J 5 bases short, with 12 bases between. This CDR3 has 13 amino acids. The CDR3 DNA follows: TGTGCCAGCAGTACTACCACTGAGGAGACCCAGTACTTC. Amino acids: CASSTTTEETQYF.